This TCR beta chain was captured in a study of shared clonotypes between healthy human individuals. Study in general: Every donor yielded three CD4 naive, three CD4 memory, two CD8 naive and one CD8 memory plate.

Into CD45RA+ naive and CD45RA-negative memory subsets, the CD4+ cells were split. The CDR3 loop spans 13 amino acids. Trimming pared 2 bases from V and 5 bases from J, leaving 10 bases between. CDR1 is SGHDT and CDR2 is YYEEEE in the germline V gene. A word on this clone: Its matching antigen is unknown.

Repertoires were generated with immunoSEQ multiplex PCR, while TCRdb's copy carries only in-frame clones and drops some. The table has about 2.3 million clones, more than 85% seen once; the top ten hold 0.39%. Findings and caveats of the study: The sharing of about 5.3% of naive CD4 clonotypes was seen across a handful of donors.

This chain links TRBV5-6 with TRBJ2-5; TRBD1 is a possible D gene (5 bases). Sample: naive CD4+ T cells from PBMCs. Subset described: CD45RA+ positively selected. This receptor was obtained from a man aged 18 to 35 in good health. Some clones in this sample may be carry-over from other donors' samples. The CDR3 DNA sequence: TGTGCCAGCAGCTTACAAGGGGCTGAGACCCAGTACTTC. Translated: CASSLQGAETQYF.